The 32 T cell receptor gamma chains listed next were all sequenced from one sample in a study of gamma delta lymphoproliferative disorders and STAT genes. PBMCs from patients and controls supplied the genomic DNA for sequencing. TCRdb reanalysed the multiplex PCR reads with CATT. The sample carries roughly 4,100 gamma-chain clones, 7% to 8% recorded once. Sample: blood. These receptor sequences come from a human donor in good health.

This clone rates as medium-sized. The chain uses TRGV11 and TRGJ1 or TRGJ2. The J gene is absent in TCRdb and was assigned here via DNA matching to germline. TRGV11 has ORF status, its function being uncertain. V shed 0 bases and J 3 bases; nucleotides not matched to a gene: 14. The CDR3 consists of 18 residues. The DNA of the CDR3 is TGTGCCTGCTGGATTAGGCACGCTAATAGGCCAGTTTATTATAAGAAACTCTTT. Protein: CACWIRHANRPVYYKKLF.

This clone is termed medium-sized (0.01 to 0.1%). This chain uses TRGV10 with TRGJ1 or TRGJ2. TCRdb is silent on the J gene; assignment here came from matching the DNA to germline. TRGV10 is an ORF, and what it does is uncertain. The CDR3 length is 13 residues. V was clipped by 8 bases and J by 2 bases; unmatched bases: 7. CDR3 sequence reads: CAAWDRYYYKKLF. The DNA of the CDR3 is TGTGCTGCGTGGGACCGATATTATTATAAGAAACTCTTT.

In its sample, this clone is medium-sized. This chain connects TRGV10 to TRGJ1 or TRGJ2. No J gene is reported in TCRdb; it was inferred here by comparing the DNA with germline. TRGV10 is recorded as an ORF, its role being uncertain. V shed 12 bases, J shed 0 bases, and the junction held 12 bases outside the gene matches. This CDR3 has 14 amino acids. This CDR3 is CAAPHPLNYYKKLF. The CDR3 DNA is TGTGCTGCACCTCATCCTCTGAATTATTATAAGAAACTCTTT.

This clone came up many times. The same CDR3 arises from other DNA sequences in this sample as well. The chain employs TRGV4 and TRGJ1 or TRGJ2. TCRdb carries no J gene annotation; the J gene was assigned here by matching the DNA with germline. CDR3 length equals 14 residues. The germline V gene has CDR1 EGSTGY and CDR2 YDSYTSSV. V lost 1 base, J lost 0 bases, and 3 bases stayed unmatched. This CDR3 reads CATWDGQNYYKKLF. The CDR3 DNA is TGTGCCACCTGGGATGGCCAGAATTATTATAAGAAACTCTTT.

This clone is deemed medium-sized. The V gene is listed as TRGV3; no J gene was called. The length of the CDR3 is 9 residues. Germline CDR1 VTNTFY, CDR2 YDVSTARD (reference sequence). CDR3: CATWDRPLF. DNA of the CDR3: TGTGCCACCTGGGACAGGCCACTCTTT.

By share, this clone ranks as medium-sized (0.01 to 0.1%). The same CDR3 also results from other DNA sequences found in this sample. The chain combines TRGV2 with TRGJ1 or TRGJ2. Because TCRdb records no J gene, it was assigned here through a match of the DNA to germline. V was clipped by 0 bases and J by 0 bases; unmatched bases: 2. This CDR3 has 14 residues. Germline lookup yields CDR1 EGSNGY and CDR2 YDSYNSKV. DNA for the CDR3: TGTGCCACCTGGGACGGGTTGAATTATTATAAGAAACTCTTT. Amino acid sequence: CATWDGLNYYKKLF.

This clone was seen a single time. The chain has TRGV9 and TRGJ1 or TRGJ2. No J gene was available from TCRdb, and it was assigned here by a germline match of the DNA. In germline, CDR1 is GITISATS, CDR2 ISYDGTV (reference sequence). The CDR3 sequence is 14 residues long. Losses at the gene ends were 2 bases for V and 3 bases for J; bases not matched to a gene: 7. The CDR3 bases are TGTGCCTTGTGGGAGGCTCACTTTTATTATAAGAAACTCTTT. The encoded protein is CALWEAHFYYKKLF.

For this clone: It is unclear where the CDR3 begins or ends on the DNA, so no DNA is shown, and the CDR3 is as TCRdb lists it. The CDR3 here is CATWDHLIIRNSLAVEQHF. The J gene went uncalled, whereas the V gene is TRGV2. Germline CDR1 EGSNGY, CDR2 YDSYNSKV. The CDR3 has 19 amino acids, counting both end residues.

Ten or more counts support this clone. The chain employs TRGV5 and TRGJ1 or TRGJ2. The J gene, not given by TCRdb, was assigned here from a germline match of the nucleotide sequence. The CDR3 length is 17 residues. Germline V gene lookup returns CDR1 VINAFY and CDR2 YDVSNSKD. J was trimmed by 1 base and V by 0 bases; bases with no gene match: 12. The CDR3 protein is CATWDRQKGQNYYKKLF. In nucleotides, the CDR3 is TGTGCCACCTGGGACAGGCAGAAGGGACAAAATTATTATAAGAAACTCTTT.

This clone was recorded at least ten times. The V and J genes are TRGV8 and TRGJ1 or TRGJ2. No J segment appears in TCRdb, so it was assigned here by matching the sequence to germline. CDR1 and CDR2 from the germline V gene are VENAVY and YDSYNSRV. After removal of 6 bases from V and 11 bases from J, the junction contained 4 bases not matched to a gene. This CDR3 has 9 amino acids. The chain's CDR3 is CATWTQKLF. CDR3 in DNA: TGTGCCACCTGGACGCAGAAACTCTTT.

With regard to this clone: With a much larger clone just one base away, this may be a read error. No DNA is shown, since the ends of the CDR3 on it are uncertain; the CDR3 is the one TCRdb lists. The sample contains more than one DNA sequence encoding this CDR3. A V gene of TRGV11 was called, but no J gene was assigned. TRGV11 is assigned to the ORF class and has an uncertain function. The CDR3 extends over 16 residues, inclusive of both ends. CDR3 sequence: CTTVPAGLGTYYKKLF.

This clone was found many times. This chain connects TRGV4 to TRGJP1. The J gene is absent in TCRdb and was assigned here via DNA matching to germline. Germline V gene lookup returns CDR1 EGSTGY and CDR2 YDSYTSSV. The trim removed 5 bases at V and 4 bases at J, leaving 4 bases unmatched. This CDR3 has 13 residues. The CDR3 is CATWGDTGWFKIF. CDR3 nucleotides: TGTGCCACCTGGGGGGACACTGGTTGGTTCAAGATATTT.

This clone is labeled as medium-sized. This chain uses TRGV10 with TRGJP1. No J gene was available from TCRdb, and it was assigned here by a germline match of the DNA. TRGV10 is an ORF, and what it does is uncertain. CDR3 length: 11 amino acids. V trimming: 8 bases; J trimming: 7 bases; junction bases outside the gene matches: 2. As DNA, the CDR3 is TGTGCTGCGTGGGTTGGTTGGTTCAAGATATTT. It codes for CAAWVGWFKIF.

By sample share, this clone is medium-sized. The gene calls are TRGV10 and TRGJ1 or TRGJ2. As TCRdb names no J gene, one was assigned here on the basis of a DNA match to germline. TRGV10 is reported as an ORF; its role is uncertain. CDR3 length: 12 amino acids. V lost 8 bases to trimming and J lost 3 bases; unmatched junction nucleotides: 5. The CDR3 loop reads CAAWDFYYKKLF. The CDR3 DNA follows: TGTGCTGCGTGGGATTTTTATTATAAGAAACTCTTT.

This clone is categorized as medium-sized. The J gene is TRGJ1 or TRGJ2, the V gene TRGV10. The J gene, not given by TCRdb, was assigned here from a germline match of the nucleotide sequence. TRGV10 is an open reading frame whose function is uncertain. V was pared by 8 bases and J by 0 bases, with 8 bases of the junction left unmatched. The CDR3 sequence is 14 residues long. CDR3 sequence (DNA): TGTGCTGCGTGGGCTAATTCGAATTATTATAAGAAACTCTTT. It translates to CAAWANSNYYKKLF.

This clone qualifies as medium-sized (0.01 to 0.1%). This chain uses TRGV10 with TRGJP1. The J gene, absent from TCRdb, was called here by matching the DNA to germline. TRGV10 is noted as an ORF with a role that remains uncertain. With V trimmed by 8 bases and J by 3 bases, 13 bases remained unmatched. The CDR3 totals 16 residues. The CDR3 reads CAAWDYDLATGWFKIF. CDR3 bases: TGTGCTGCGTGGGATTATGACTTGGCCACTGGTTGGTTCAAGATATTT.

This clone ranks as medium-sized. This CDR3 reads CATWVPQGDWFKIF. The CDR3 DNA is TGTGCCACCTGGGTCCCTCAAGGAGATTGGTTCAAGATATTT. The chain links TRGV4 to TRGJP1. The J gene is not listed in TCRdb, so it was assigned here from a DNA match to germline. This CDR3 is 14 amino acids long. Looked up from germline, CDR1 is EGSTGY and CDR2 is YDSYTSSV. With 5 bases clipped from V and 10 bases from J, the junction kept 13 bases outside the gene matches.

Relative to its sample, this clone is medium-sized. The chain joins TRGV2 to TRGJ1 or TRGJ2. TCRdb lists no J gene, so it was determined here by aligning the DNA to germline. V trimming: 0 bases; J trimming: 9 bases; junction bases outside the gene matches: 11. This CDR3 is 14 amino acids long. The germline CDR1 and CDR2 sequences are EGSNGY and YDSYNSKV. The CDR3: CATWDGPAILKKLF. Here the CDR3 DNA reads TGTGCCACCTGGGACGGGCCAGCAATACTTAAGAAACTCTTT.

The chain combines TRGV5 with TRGJ1 or TRGJ2. Germline matching of the DNA provided the J gene here, since TCRdb leaves it blank. The germline V gene has CDR1 VINAFY and CDR2 YDVSNSKD. Trimming cost V 1 base and J 6 bases; bases outside gene matches: 9. The CDR3 loop spans 14 amino acids. For the CDR3, the DNA is TGTGCCACCTGGGACAGCCCAGGGCGTTATAAGAAACTCTTT. It is translated as CATWDSPGRYKKLF.

Within the sample, this clone is medium-sized. The chain uses TRGV9 and TRGJ1 or TRGJ2. Here the J gene came from matching the DNA to germline, since TCRdb omits it. The CDR3 has 12 residues. Germline V gene data show CDR1 as GITISATS and CDR2 as ISYDGTV (reference sequence). The junction had 1 base not matched to a gene; V was cut back by 3 bases and J by 2 bases. The chain's CDR3 is CALWEHYYKKLF. DNA for the CDR3: TGTGCCTTGTGGGAGCATTATTATAAGAAACTCTTT.

By frequency in the sample, this clone is medium-sized. V and J are TRGV8 and TRGJP2. TCRdb supplies no J gene; here it was assigned by aligning the nucleotide sequence to germline. The CDR3 is 16 residues long. Germline V gene sequence: CDR1 VENAVY, CDR2 YDSYNSRV. After removal of 5 bases from V and 1 base from J, the junction contained 10 bases not matched to a gene. CDR3 coding DNA: TGTGCCACCTGGGCCCTAAGAGGTAGTAGTGATTGGATCAAGACGTTT. It yields the protein CATWALRGSSDWIKTF.

This clone qualifies as medium-sized. The chain is built from TRGV10 and TRGJ1 or TRGJ2. The J gene is not listed in TCRdb, so it was assigned here from a DNA match to germline. TRGV10 is recorded as an ORF, its role being uncertain. The CDR3 runs to 10 residues. Trimming at V came to 8 bases and at J to 11 bases, leaving 7 bases not matched to a gene. The CDR3 region is CAAWDVQKLF. The CDR3 nucleotides read TGTGCTGCGTGGGATGTACAGAAACTCTTT.

By share, this clone ranks as medium-sized. This chain links TRGV8 with TRGJ1 or TRGJ2. The J gene, absent from TCRdb, was called here by matching the DNA to germline. The CDR3 covers 12 residues. Per germline, CDR1 VENAVY and CDR2 YDSYNSRV. V dropped 5 bases and J dropped 4; count of bases not matched to a gene: 5. The CDR3, as DNA: TGTGCCACCTGGGCCACATATTATAAGAAACTCTTT. This translates into CATWATYYKKLF.

The chain carries TRGV9 and TRGJ1 or TRGJ2. TCRdb supplies no J gene; here it was assigned by aligning the nucleotide sequence to germline. The trim removed 0 bases at V and 3 bases at J, leaving 8 bases unmatched. The CDR3 totals 15 residues. Germline-derived CDR1 and CDR2 are GITISATS and ISYDGTV (reference sequence). CDR3 in amino acids: CALWEVPIIYYKKLF. DNA of the CDR3: TGTGCCTTGTGGGAGGTGCCCATAATTTATTATAAGAAACTCTTT.

Judged by abundance, this clone is medium-sized. This sequence joins TRGV8 and TRGJ1 or TRGJ2. Matching the DNA to germline supplied the J gene, which TCRdb does not give. Germline V gene lookup returns CDR1 VENAVY and CDR2 YDSYNSRV. V was pared by 6 bases and J by 3 bases, with 11 bases of the junction left unmatched. This CDR3 contains 14 residues. This CDR3 is CATWPLGLYYKKLF. CDR3 DNA sequence: TGTGCCACCTGGCCCCTCGGCCTTTATTATAAGAAACTCTTT.

This clone is medium-sized. This rearrangement joins TRGV4 to TRGJ1 or TRGJ2. No J gene was available from TCRdb, and it was assigned here by a germline match of the DNA. The CDR3 has 12 amino acids. J lost 5 bases, V lost 2 bases, and 3 bases had no gene match. Germline-derived CDR1 and CDR2 are EGSTGY and YDSYTSSV. CDR3 sequence (DNA): TGTGCCACCTGGGATGAGGATTATAAGAAACTCTTT. Protein product: CATWDEDYKKLF.

This clone was detected only a few times. The chain recombines TRGV9 with TRGJ1 or TRGJ2. The J gene was not available in TCRdb and was assigned here by matching the DNA to germline segments. The length of the CDR3 is 12 residues. Germline values: CDR1 GITISATS, CDR2 ISYDGTV (reference sequence). The V and J ends lost 10 bases and 10 bases, in that order; junction bases with no gene match: 16. The DNA for the CDR3 is TGTGCCTTCCCCCATTCCCGATTAAAGAAACTCTTT. Protein: CAFPHSRLKKLF.

In this sample, this clone is medium-sized. J is TRGJP2 and V is TRGV2. The J gene, absent from TCRdb, was called here by matching the DNA to germline. V was pared by 0 bases and J by 6 bases, with 1 base of the junction left unmatched. The CDR3 consists of 13 residues. CDR1 is EGSNGY, CDR2 YDSYNSKV, per germline. Here the CDR3 DNA reads TGTGCCACCTGGGACGGGCGTGATTGGATCAAGACGTTT. It codes for CATWDGRDWIKTF.

This clone counts as medium-sized. The gene calls are TRGV3 and TRGJP2. The J gene was missing in TCRdb and was found by matching the end of the DNA to germline. Germline loops: CDR1 VTNTFY, CDR2 YDVSTARD (reference sequence). Trimming at V came to 5 bases and at J to 2 bases, leaving 5 bases not matched to a gene. This CDR3 comprises 14 residues. CDR3 sequence reads: CATWAESSDWIKTF. Here the CDR3 DNA reads TGTGCCACCTGGGCCGAGAGTAGTGATTGGATCAAGACGTTT.

In its sample, this clone ranks as medium-sized. The chain carries TRGV11 and TRGJ1 or TRGJ2. Here the J gene came from matching the DNA to germline, since TCRdb omits it. TRGV11 is placed among ORFs of uncertain function. Trimming removed 2 bases from V and 5 bases from J; junction bases left unmatched: 12. The CDR3 length is 16 residues. The CDR3 sequence is CACWIRLLPRDYKKLF. The CDR3 DNA reads as TGTGCCTGCTGGATTAGGCTCCTACCCCGGGATTATAAGAAACTCTTT.

This clone is classed as medium-sized. Different DNA sequences within this sample yield the same CDR3. The chain carries TRGV2 and TRGJ1 or TRGJ2. Here the J gene came from matching the DNA to germline, since TCRdb omits it. The CDR3 is 11 amino acids. Germline CDR1 reads EGSNGY; CDR2 reads YDSYNSKV. Trimming removed 0 bases from V and 12 bases from J; junction bases left unmatched: 5. This CDR3 reads CATWDGRWKLF. The CDR3 bases are TGTGCCACCTGGGACGGGCGGTGGAAACTCTTT.

This clone was counted many times. V and J are TRGV8 and TRGJ1 or TRGJ2. In the absence of a J gene in TCRdb, the DNA was matched to germline to assign it here. Germline CDR1 is VENAVY and CDR2 is YDSYNSRV. Trimming cost V 2 bases and J 3 bases; bases outside gene matches: 4. The CDR3 is 13 residues long. The CDR3 coding sequence is TGTGCCACCTGGGATAATACTTATTATAAGAAACTCTTT. Its protein product is CATWDNTYYKKLF.